These 12 T cell receptor beta chains came from one sample sequenced in a study of T cell responses to AZD1222 COVID-19 vaccine. The data were produced by immunoSEQ multiplex PCR, yet TCRdb's version contains in-frame clones alone and is incomplete. The sample yields approximately 170,000 clones, roughly nine tenths seen once. Source: peripheral blood, taken on day 0 of AZD1222 vaccination. These receptors originate from an adult in good health.

The chain links TRBV7-2 to TRBJ2-5, with 11 bases matching TRBD2. Germline V gives CDR1 SGHTA, CDR2 FQGNSA. This CDR3 contains 16 residues. Trimming at V came to 1 base and at J to 5 bases, leaving 6 bases not matched to a gene. The CDR3 nucleotides are TGTGCCAGCAGCTTAGGTGGTAGCGGGAGGGGCGAGACCCAGTACTTC. Protein product: CASSLGGSGRGETQYF.

The chain employs TRBV10-3 and TRBJ2-5; 8 bases agree with TRBD1. The CDR3 spans 14 residues. V gave up 4 bases and J gave up 2 bases; unmatched junction bases: 3. Germline CDR1 and CDR2: ENHRY and SYGVKD. The CDR3, as DNA: TGTGCCATCAGTGGGGACAGGTTGCAAGAGACCCAGTACTTC. It translates to CAISGDRLQETQYF.

The chain couples TRBV5-4 to TRBJ2-3; TRBD2 agrees at 8 bases. The V gene end was trimmed by 0 bases and the J gene end by 2 bases; junction bases not matched to a gene: 8. The germline CDR1 and CDR2 sequences are SGHNT and YYREEE (reference sequence). The CDR3 length is 17 residues. The CDR3 nucleotides read TGTGCCAGCAGCTTGGAAGGCGGCGGGGGGTTCACAGATACGCAGTATTTT. Encoded protein: CASSLEGGGGFTDTQYF. The entire variable domain, with the rest obtained from reference TRBV5-4 and TRBJ2-3, is as follows: ETGVTQSPTHLIKTRGQQVTLRCSSQSGHNTVSWYQQALGQGPQFIFQYYREEENGRGNFPPRFSGLQFPNYSSELNVNALELDDSALYLCASSLEGGGGFTDTQYFGPGTRLTVL.

This clone appeared a few times. The chain has TRBV4-2 and TRBJ1-6, with a tentative D call TRBD1 (5 bases). Germline V gives CDR1 LGHNA, CDR2 YNFKEQ. The CDR3 has 16 residues. V lost 3 bases and J lost 7, with 16 bases in between. This CDR3 is CASSHGSRQGNSPLHF. CDR3 in DNA: TGTGCCAGCAGCCACGGATCGCGGCAGGGCAATTCACCCCTCCACTTT.

This clone was detected ten times or more. This chain joins TRBV4-2 and TRBJ2-1; no firm D call. V dropped 4 bases and J dropped 7 bases, with 20 bases sitting between them. Germline V gene sequence: CDR1 LGHNA, CDR2 YNFKEQ. CDR3 length: 16 amino acids. The CDR3 loop reads CASSLSMGSGSNEQFF. The DNA of the CDR3 is TGTGCCAGCAGCCTAAGTATGGGGTCCGGTAGTAATGAGCAGTTCTTC.

The rearrangement links TRBV7-8 to TRBJ2-2; D not certain. V dropped 2 bases and J dropped 5 bases, with 15 bases sitting between them. Germline-derived CDR1 and CDR2 are SGHVS and FQNEAQ. The CDR3 totals 16 residues. CDR3 bases: TGTGCCAGCAGCTTAAGCCTATTTACTATTACCGGGGAGCTGTTTTTT. This sequence encodes CASSLSLFTITGELFF.

V usage is TRBV7-3 and J usage is TRBJ1-1; D is unresolved. Per the germline V gene, CDR1 is SGHTA and CDR2 is FQGTGA. This CDR3 has 15 amino acids. The V and J ends lost 0 bases and 2 bases respectively, with 10 bases between them. The CDR3: CASSLTRRGNTEAFF. CDR3 sequence (DNA): TGTGCCAGCAGCTTAACTCGACGGGGTAACACTGAAGCTTTCTTT.

CDR3 bases: TGTGCCAGCAGTGCCGACCGGTGGGGATCCGGGGAGCTGTTTTTT. It yields the protein CASSADRWGSGELFF. V usage is TRBV2 and J usage is TRBJ2-2; the D is unclear. The V end was cut by 4 bases, the J end by 6 bases, with 15 bases between. Germline CDR1 SNHLY, CDR2 FYNNEI. The length of the CDR3 is 15 residues.

This chain uses TRBV27 with TRBJ1-4, with D possibly matching TRBD1 (5 bases). The CDR3 totals 16 residues. The V end lost 4 bases, the J end lost 4 bases, and 16 bases lay between the germline ends. The germline gives CDR1 MNHEY, CDR2 SMNVEV (reference sequence). Here the CDR3 DNA reads TGTGCCAGCAGTTCCTCCCTATGGGGGAATAATGAAAAACTGTTTTTT. Its translation: CASSSSLWGNNEKLFF.

This clone was observed a handful of times. The chain recombines TRBV2 with TRBJ2-2; 10 bases are shared with TRBD1. The CDR3 is 15 residues long. Trimming took 7 bases from V and 5 from J; bases not matched to a gene: 7. The V gene's germline CDR1 is SNHLY and CDR2 FYNNEI. CDR3 DNA: TGTGCCAGCATTCCGGGACAGGGGTTTACCGGGGAGCTGTTTTTT. This sequence encodes CASIPGQGFTGELFF.

The gene calls are TRBV24-1 and TRBJ2-3, with 10 positions matching TRBD1. CDR3 length: 16 residues. V trimming: 4 bases; J trimming: 3 bases; junction bases outside the gene matches: 6. Germline CDR1 reads KGHDR; CDR2 reads SFDVKD. The CDR3 nucleotides are TGTGCCACCAGTGAACCAGGACAGGGGGGGACAGATACGCAGTATTTT. Translated: CATSEPGQGGTDTQYF.

V gene TRBV12-3 or TRBV12-4 combines with J gene TRBJ2-2; D gene unclear. This CDR3 is 12 amino acids long. V lost 1 base and J 6 bases, leaving 3 bases between the germline ends. The CDR3 loop is CASSLESGELFF. For the CDR3, the DNA is TGTGCCAGCAGTTTAGAGTCCGGGGAGCTGTTTTTT.